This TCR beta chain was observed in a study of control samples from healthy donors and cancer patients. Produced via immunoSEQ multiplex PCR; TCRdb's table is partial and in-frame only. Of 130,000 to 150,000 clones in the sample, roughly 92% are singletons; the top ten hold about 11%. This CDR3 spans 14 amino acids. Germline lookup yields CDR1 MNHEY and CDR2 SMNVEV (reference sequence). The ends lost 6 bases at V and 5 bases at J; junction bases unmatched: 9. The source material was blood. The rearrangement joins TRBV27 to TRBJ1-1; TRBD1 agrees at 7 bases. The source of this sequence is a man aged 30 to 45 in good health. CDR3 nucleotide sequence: TGTGCCAGCAGGGACGTTACAGGGGTGACTGAAGCTTTCTTT. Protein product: CASRDVTGVTEAFF.